This paragraph reports one TCR beta chain. Its antigen remains unknown. The protocol was immunoSEQ multiplex PCR, while the TCRdb copy is restricted to in-frame clones and leaves out a portion. This table holds under 150,000 clones, about 86% found once. The sample originates from a study of cytomegalovirus exposure and HLA in healthy donors. Study at large: It was reported in a later analysis that the same platform had been used for the 90 to 150 validation repertoires as for the roughly 710 first-cohort repertoires. Study-wide points: Among TCR beta chains, those listed as cytomegalovirus-associated numbered some 160.

Germline V gene data show CDR1 as MNHEY and CDR2 as SMNVEV (reference sequence). This CDR3 has 15 residues. The V gene end was trimmed by 6 bases and the J gene end by 8 bases; junction bases not matched to a gene: 10. Source material: PBMCs. The rearrangement joins TRBV27 to TRBJ2-1; 10 bases map to TRBD2. The receptor's source is a man aged 18 to 30 in good health and CMV-seronegative. In DNA, the CDR3 is TGTGCCAGCAGACTGGGACTAGCGCCCTGGGATGAGCAGTTCTTC. Its protein is CASRLGLAPWDEQFF.